The clone carrying this T cell receptor beta chain was observed a single time. Its antigen is not known. This entry comes from a study of cytomegalovirus exposure and HLA in healthy donors. Whole-study context: HLA-typed donors contributed some 87 million unique TCRs, which were held in an early data release.

The CDR3 is 15 residues long. V lost 7 bases to trimming and J lost 4 bases, with 20 bases between them. Looked up from germline, CDR1 is SGHRS and CDR2 is YFSETQ. A multiplex PCR was run with 60 Vbeta primers and 13 Jbeta primers. Using immunoSEQ multiplex PCR, the repertoire was profiled, and TCRdb retains in-frame clones only, with some absent. The sample consists of roughly 130,000 clones, 73% of them appearing once. General study points: It was reported that the classifier diagnosed cytomegalovirus status with high specificity and sensitivity in both the original and validation cohorts. Through in vitro validation, three CMV-associated chains were shown to be specific for CMV antigens.

V is TRBV5-1 and J is TRBJ1-1, with D tentatively TRBD1 (5 bases). Sequenced sample: PBMCs. The source of this sequence is a woman between 40 and 50 years old in good health and CMV-seropositive. The CDR3 here is CASWRGAGQSTEAFF. The CDR3 DNA follows: TGCGCCAGCTGGAGGGGTGCAGGGCAGAGCACTGAAGCTTTCTTT. The complete variable domain, with remaining parts taken from reference TRBV5-1 and TRBJ1-1, reads KAGVTQTPRYLIKTRGQQVTLSCSPISGHRSVSWYQQTPGQGLQFLFEYFSETQRNKGNFPGRFSGRQFSNSRSEMNVSTLELGDSALYLCASWRGAGQSTEAFFGQGTRLTVV.